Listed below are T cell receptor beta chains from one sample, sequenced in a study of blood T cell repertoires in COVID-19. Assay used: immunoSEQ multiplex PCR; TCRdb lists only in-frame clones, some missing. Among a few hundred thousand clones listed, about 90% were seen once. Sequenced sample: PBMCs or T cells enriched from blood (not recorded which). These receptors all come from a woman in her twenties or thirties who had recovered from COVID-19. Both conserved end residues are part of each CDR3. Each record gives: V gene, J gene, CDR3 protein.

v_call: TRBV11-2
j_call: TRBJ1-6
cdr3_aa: CASSRDSINSPLHF

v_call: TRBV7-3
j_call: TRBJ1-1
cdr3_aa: CASSLTGAPNTEAFF

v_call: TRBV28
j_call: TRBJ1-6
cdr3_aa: CATLPGTLNSPLHF

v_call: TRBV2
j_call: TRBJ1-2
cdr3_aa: CASSGQANYGYTF

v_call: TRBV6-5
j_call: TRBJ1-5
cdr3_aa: CASSYSSLSGQPQHF

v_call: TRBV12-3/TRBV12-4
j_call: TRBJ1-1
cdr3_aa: CASRDRGNTEAFF

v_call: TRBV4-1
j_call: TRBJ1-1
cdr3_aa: CASSQMTQIRGSNTEAFF

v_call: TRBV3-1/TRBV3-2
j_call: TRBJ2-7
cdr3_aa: CASSPRGSSYEQYF

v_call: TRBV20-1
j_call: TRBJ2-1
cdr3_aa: CSASSGGPGTSYNEQFF

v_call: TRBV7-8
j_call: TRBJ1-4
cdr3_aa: CASSPQLSGREDEKLFF

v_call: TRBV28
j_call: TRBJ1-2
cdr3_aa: CASSLSGAALVKGYTF

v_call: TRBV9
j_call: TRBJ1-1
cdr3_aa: CASSVDSSNTEAFF

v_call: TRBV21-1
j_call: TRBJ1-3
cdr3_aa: CASSKGGIGNTIYF

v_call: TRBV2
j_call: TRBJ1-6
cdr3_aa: CASSLDRVNSPLHF

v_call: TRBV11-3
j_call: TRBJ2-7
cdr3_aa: CASSLVAGGFSYEQYF

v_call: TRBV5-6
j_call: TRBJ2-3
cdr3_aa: CASSLDLDTQYF

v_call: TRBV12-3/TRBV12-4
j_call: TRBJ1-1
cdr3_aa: CASSPLNTEAFF

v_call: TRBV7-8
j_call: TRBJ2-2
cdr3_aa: CASSRSSSGELFF

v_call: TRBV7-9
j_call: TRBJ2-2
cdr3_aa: CASSFGQGKPGELFF

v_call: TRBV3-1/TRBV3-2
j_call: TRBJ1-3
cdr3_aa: CASSLGTDLSGNTIYF

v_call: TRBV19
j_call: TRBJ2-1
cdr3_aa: CASSIGGTRKYNEQFF

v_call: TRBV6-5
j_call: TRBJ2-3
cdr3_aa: CASSPIGTRADTQYF

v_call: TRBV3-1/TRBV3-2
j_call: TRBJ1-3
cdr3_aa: CASSQEHRDGNTIYF

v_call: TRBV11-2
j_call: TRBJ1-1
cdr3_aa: CASSGLGGLNTEAFF

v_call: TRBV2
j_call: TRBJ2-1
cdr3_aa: CASSEGGQGIPYNEQFF

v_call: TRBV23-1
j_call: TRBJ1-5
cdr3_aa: CASSQSPAGERQPQHF

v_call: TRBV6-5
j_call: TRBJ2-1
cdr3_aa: CASSSQDNEQFF

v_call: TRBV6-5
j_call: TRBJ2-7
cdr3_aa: CASTPRGGSSYEQYF

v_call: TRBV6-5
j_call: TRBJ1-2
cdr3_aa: CASSLYGTAYGYTF

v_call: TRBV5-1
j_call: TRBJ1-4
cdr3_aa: CASSLEGDEKLFF

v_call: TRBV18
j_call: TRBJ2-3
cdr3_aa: CASSPSGGDTDTQYF

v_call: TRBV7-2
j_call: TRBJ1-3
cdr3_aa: CASRHSSGNTIYF

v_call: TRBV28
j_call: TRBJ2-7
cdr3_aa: CASSFTQGDSEQYF

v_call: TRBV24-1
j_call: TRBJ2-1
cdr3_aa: CATSASGKAYDEQFF

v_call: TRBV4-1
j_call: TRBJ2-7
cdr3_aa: CASSQRLVGYEQYF

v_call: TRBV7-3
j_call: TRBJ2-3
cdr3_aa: CASRYSGMDTQYF

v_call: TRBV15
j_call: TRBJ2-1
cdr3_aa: CATSGSRDRYNEQFF

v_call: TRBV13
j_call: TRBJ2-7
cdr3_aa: CASSLGLANYEQYF

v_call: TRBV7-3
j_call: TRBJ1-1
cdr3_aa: CASSPGQLNTEAFF

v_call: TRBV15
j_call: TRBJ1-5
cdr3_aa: CATSRDPRWLVNQPQHF

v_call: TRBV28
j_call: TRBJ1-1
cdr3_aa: CASRFWGGMNTEAFF